These 27 T cell receptor beta chains were all obtained from the same sample, sequenced in a study of Ad26.COV2.S vaccination and SARS-CoV-2 variants. Treatment reported: 19 received Ad26.COV2.S at low or high dose, single or two shots; five or six received placebo; per-sample allocation not given. Samples analyzed were those drawn on day 63 after the first vaccine or placebo injection. Libraries were prepared by immunoSEQ multiplex PCR; TCRdb keeps only in-frame clonotypes and omits some of them. The sample shows 350,000 to 500,000 clones, more than 75% of them seen only once. The sequencing used peripheral blood, collected in a trial of Ad26.COV2.S vaccine versus placebo. The origin of the receptors is a person between 18 and 65 years old who received the Ad26.COV2.S COVID-19 vaccine or a placebo.

The V call is TRBV4-1, the J call TRBJ2-1, with a possible D match to TRBD2 (6 bases). This CDR3 is built from 17 residues. The germline CDR1 and CDR2 sequences are MGHRA and YSYEKL. The V and J ends lost 4 bases and 0 bases respectively, with 16 bases between them. This CDR3 reads CASSLLVPGDSYNEQFF. CDR3 sequence (DNA): TGCGCCAGCAGCCTCCTCGTCCCGGGGGACTCCTACAATGAGCAGTTCTTC.

The chain combines TRBV7-6 with TRBJ2-2, with 7 bases that match TRBD2. The V and J ends lost 2 bases and 2 bases, in that order; junction bases with no gene match: 5. The CDR3 contains 16 residues. CDR1 is SGHVS, CDR2 FNYEAQ, per germline. The CDR3 region has the DNA TGTGCCAGCAGCTTACGGGGCGGGGGAAACACCGGGGAGCTGTTTTTT. It is translated as CASSLRGGGNTGELFF.

The V and J genes are TRBV4-2 and TRBJ2-2; D not certain. Between the trimmed V and J ends, which lost 3 bases and 7 bases, there was a span of 9 bases. Germline V gene data show CDR1 as LGHNA and CDR2 as YNFKEQ. This CDR3 is 13 amino acids long. The CDR3 reads CASSHGRSGELFF. CDR3 bases: TGTGCCAGCAGCCACGGACGGAGCGGGGAGCTGTTTTTT.

The chain combines TRBV9 with TRBJ2-2, with 8 nucleotides matching TRBD2. Trimming removed 3 bases from V and 5 bases from J; junction bases left unmatched: 21. The germline V gene has CDR1 SGDLS and CDR2 YYNGEE. The CDR3 extends over 20 amino acids. CDR3 region: CASSARPVHSGLVLTGELFF. For the CDR3, the DNA is TGTGCCAGCAGCGCACGACCAGTCCACTCGGGACTAGTCCTGACCGGGGAGCTGTTTTTT.

The chain is built from TRBV4-3 and TRBJ1-6; D uncertain. The germline V and J ends were trimmed by 3 bases and 8 bases, with 11 bases remaining between them. The CDR3 covers 14 residues. Looked up from germline, CDR1 is LGHNA and CDR2 is YSLEER. The CDR3 DNA follows: TGCGCCAGCAGCCAGGTGGAGAGTTATTCACCCCTCCACTTT. Translating it yields CASSQVESYSPLHF.

V and J are TRBV6-4 and TRBJ2-3; no reliable D call. The CDR3 spans 11 residues. V gave up 6 bases and J gave up 5 bases, with 6 bases separating them. Germline CDR1 MRHNA, CDR2 SNTAGT. The CDR3 is CASSVGDTQYF. The CDR3 DNA is TGTGCCAGCAGCGTGGGAGATACGCAGTATTTT.

V is TRBV2 and J is TRBJ2-3, with TRBD2 identical over 8 bases. This CDR3 contains 16 residues. Germline-derived CDR1 and CDR2 are SNHLY and FYNNEI. J lost 4 bases, V lost 8 bases, and 14 bases had no gene match. Here the CDR3 DNA reads TGTGCCAGCCCCGACACGGAACGGGGGGGGTCAGATACGCAGTATTTT. It translates to CASPDTERGGSDTQYF.

The chain is built from TRBV28 and TRBJ2-7; TRBD1 agrees at 7 bases. The CDR3 covers 14 residues. Germline CDR1 reads MDHEN; CDR2 reads SYDVKM. Trimming cost V 8 bases and J 2 bases; bases outside gene matches: 9. DNA for the CDR3: TGTGCCAGCGGGGACCGGACAGGCCCCTACGAGCAGTACTTC. Amino acids: CASGDRTGPYEQYF.

The chain combines TRBV4-3 with TRBJ2-1; 9 bases match TRBD1. V shed 6 bases, J shed 8 bases, and the junction held 14 bases outside the gene matches. The germline gives CDR1 LGHNA, CDR2 YSLEER. The CDR3 is 16 residues long. The CDR3 sequence is CASRSYHRGPWDEQFF. The CDR3 DNA reads TGCGCCAGCAGGTCATATCACAGGGGGCCTTGGGATGAGCAGTTCTTC.

The rearrangement joins TRBV15 to TRBJ1-6; D unclear. V lost 1 base to trimming and J lost 12 bases, with 10 bases between them. The germline CDR1 and CDR2 sequences are LNHNV and YYDKDF (reference sequence). The CDR3 loop spans 13 amino acids. DNA of the CDR3: TGTGCCACCAGCAGAGCCACCGAACTACCCCTCCACTTT. This codes for CATSRATELPLHF. The full variable domain, its missing parts supplied by reference TRBV15 and TRBJ1-6, is DAMVIQNPRYQVTQFGKPVTLSCSQTLNHNVMYWYQQKSSQAPKLLFHYYDKDFNNEADTPDNFQSRRPNTSFCFLDIRSPGLGDTAMYLCATSRATELPLHFGNGTRLTVT.

Here the CDR3 reads CASSFDRGRSYEQFF. The DNA for the CDR3 is TGTGCCAGCAGCTTTGACAGGGGGCGTTCGTATGAGCAGTTCTTC. The rearrangement links TRBV7-3 to TRBJ2-1; 10 bases fit TRBD1. Germline trimming cut 3 bases from V and 8 bases from J; bases unmatched to any gene: 7. The CDR3 length is 15 residues. From germline, CDR1 is SGHTA and CDR2 FQGTGA.

The chain joins TRBV28 to TRBJ1-2; D is unclear. Germline V gives CDR1 MDHEN, CDR2 SYDVKM. CDR3 length: 14 amino acids. Trimming left V 5 bases short and J 0 bases short, with 10 bases between. This chain's CDR3 is CASSRYNANYGYTF. For the CDR3, the DNA is TGTGCCAGCAGTCGATACAACGCTAACTATGGCTACACCTTC.

V usage is TRBV13 and J usage is TRBJ2-5; TRBD2 is a possible D gene (6 bases). The V gene's germline CDR1 is PRHDT and CDR2 FYEKMQ (reference sequence). V was pared by 0 bases and J by 5 bases, with 13 bases between. This CDR3 has 15 amino acids. The CDR3 loop is CASSLGTSPQETQYF. The CDR3 DNA is TGTGCCAGCAGCTTAGGTACTAGCCCGCAGGAGACCCAGTACTTC.

V is TRBV6-6 and J is TRBJ2-2, with unresolved D. The CDR3 is made up of 13 amino acids. The germline V gene encodes CDR1 MNHNY and CDR2 SVGAGI (reference sequence). With 7 bases removed from V and 1 base from J, the gap between germline ends came to 7 bases. The CDR3 DNA follows: TGTGCCAGCACTAGGGAGAACACCGGGGAGCTGTTTTTT. Protein: CASTRENTGELFF.

This chain uses TRBV29-1 with TRBJ1-2; the D gene is possibly TRBD1 (6 bases). This CDR3 has 12 residues. In germline, CDR1 is SQVTM, CDR2 ANQGSEA. The V gene lost 2 bases and the J gene lost 4 bases, with 8 bases spanning the gap. CDR3 amino acids: CSVEKQGYGYTF. The CDR3 DNA sequence: TGCAGCGTTGAAAAACAGGGCTATGGCTACACCTTC.

This clone was recorded a few times. The chain joins TRBV5-1 to TRBJ1-3; a weak D match, TRBD1 (6 bases). The CDR3 spans 13 residues. Germline assignment: CDR1 SGHRS and CDR2 YFSETQ. Trimming cost V 6 bases and J 4 bases, with 11 bases left between them. The CDR3 here is CASTTGLGNTIYF. CDR3 DNA sequence: TGCGCCAGCACCACAGGGCTAGGAAACACCATATATTTT.

The chain has TRBV7-9 and TRBJ1-1; tentatively, D is TRBD1 (6 bases). The CDR3 is 14 residues long. Germline V gene lookup returns CDR1 SEHNR and CDR2 FQNEAQ (reference sequence). Deletions cut 1 base from V and 5 bases from J, with 11 bases between. The CDR3 loop reads CASSLDRVRTEAFF. CDR3 DNA sequence: TGTGCCAGCAGCTTAGACAGGGTGCGGACTGAAGCTTTCTTT.

This clone was found a few times. This rearrangement joins TRBV3-1 (or the pseudogene TRBV3-2) to TRBJ2-3; the D is unclear. The CDR3 totals 15 residues. The germline gives CDR1 LGHDT, CDR2 YNNKEL (reference sequence). V was cut by 0 bases and J by 4 bases, with 11 bases left in between. The CDR3 coding sequence is TGTGCCAGCAGCCAAGATCTGATTCAGGCAGATACGCAGTATTTT. Protein: CASSQDLIQADTQYF.

This sequence joins TRBV4-1 and TRBJ2-3; D gene uncertain. Per germline, CDR1 MGHRA and CDR2 YSYEKL. The CDR3 loop spans 14 amino acids. The V and J ends lost 0 bases and 0 bases respectively, with 4 bases between them. The CDR3: CASSQERSTDTQYF. Here the CDR3 DNA reads TGCGCCAGCAGCCAAGAACGGAGCACAGATACGCAGTATTTT.

The V gene is TRBV7-9, the J gene TRBJ2-7; D remains unclear. The CDR3 totals 15 residues. Trimming left V 5 bases short and J 0 bases short, with 14 bases between. Looked up from germline, CDR1 is SEHNR and CDR2 is FQNEAQ (reference sequence). The CDR3 coding sequence is TGTGCCAGCAGCGCGTATTCCATGAGCTCCTACGAGCAGTACTTC. This sequence encodes CASSAYSMSSYEQYF. The whole variable domain, filled in from reference TRBV7-9 and TRBJ2-7, reads DTGVSQNPRHKITKRGQNVTFRCDPISEHNRLYWYRQTLGQGPEFLTYFQNEAQLEKSRLLSDRFSAERPKGSFSTLEIQRTEQGDSAMYLCASSAYSMSSYEQYFGPGTRLTVT.

As to this clone: The identical CDR3 is also encoded by other nucleotide sequences in the sample. The chain combines TRBV12-3 or TRBV12-4 with TRBJ1-5; D gene unclear. The CDR3 sequence is 13 residues long. Trimming shortened V by 2 bases and J by 4 bases, and 6 bases separated the two germline ends. For the CDR3, the DNA is TGTGCCAGCAGTTTAAACAGTAATCAGCCCCAGCATTTT. This translates into CASSLNSNQPQHF.

The chain uses TRBV19 and TRBJ2-5, with a tentative D call TRBD1 (6 bases). This CDR3 is 15 amino acids long. CDR1 and CDR2 from the germline V gene are LNHDA and SQIVND (reference sequence). Trimming removed 5 bases from V and 0 bases from J, with 13 bases in between. CDR3 in amino acids: CASSVNTGNQETQYF. The CDR3 region has the DNA TGTGCCAGTAGTGTCAATACAGGGAACCAAGAGACCCAGTACTTC.

The rearrangement joins TRBV3-1 (or the pseudogene TRBV3-2) to TRBJ1-5, with TRBD1 identical over 7 bases. With V trimmed by 4 bases and J by 6 bases, 9 bases remained unmatched. The germline V gene encodes CDR1 LGHDT and CDR2 YNNKEL (reference sequence). The CDR3 covers 15 residues. The CDR3: CASSLGTASPQPQHF. The DNA of the CDR3 is TGTGCCAGCAGCCTTGGGACAGCGTCACCTCAGCCCCAGCATTTT.

The chain couples TRBV5-6 to TRBJ2-3, with a weak D call TRBD2 (5 bases). CDR1 is SGHDT and CDR2 is YYEEEE in the germline V gene. The CDR3 consists of 13 residues. Trimming took 4 bases from V and 9 from J, leaving 15 bases between them. The CDR3, as DNA: TGTGCCAGCAGCACCGGACCAAGGGAGACGCAGTATTTT. Amino acid sequence: CASSTGPRETQYF.

The chain links TRBV7-9 to TRBJ2-4; 7 positions agree with TRBD1. This CDR3 is built from 15 residues. The germline gives CDR1 SEHNR, CDR2 FQNEAQ (reference sequence). V lost 5 bases and J lost 7; bases outside the gene matches: 11. DNA for the CDR3: TGTGCCAGCAGCCGAGGGACAGTCCTAGGGAACATTCAGTACTTC. The encoded protein is CASSRGTVLGNIQYF.

A few counts support this clone. The J gene is TRBJ1-1, the V gene TRBV7-9, with D hard to call. From germline, CDR1 is SEHNR and CDR2 FQNEAQ (reference sequence). V was pared by 6 bases and J by 0 bases, with 14 bases between. The CDR3 is 15 residues long. The CDR3 DNA is TGTGCCAGCAGTTCACGGTCACGGATGAACACTGAAGCTTTCTTT. Translated, it gives CASSSRSRMNTEAFF.

The chain links TRBV4-1 to TRBJ2-3, with a tentative D call TRBD1 (6 bases). V was clipped by 3 bases and J by 4 bases, with 14 bases between them. The V gene's germline CDR1 is MGHRA and CDR2 YSYEKL. The CDR3 extends over 15 amino acids. CDR3 DNA sequence: TGCGCCAGCAGCCAGGTTCAGGGGTGGGCAGATACGCAGTATTTT. This encodes CASSQVQGWADTQYF.